The entry that follows covers one TCR beta chain sequence. Authors' methods: Nucleated cell number was recorded as an estimate derived from reference gene primer amplification. The table came from immunoSEQ multiplex PCR; TCRdb's copy has only in-frame clones and leaves some out. V, J and clone size were drawn from that table, and D and trimming were deduced from the DNA. This sample carries approximately 270,000 clones, roughly four fifths of them seen once, and the ten largest clones take 8.9%. The sample is drawn from a study of blood T cell repertoires in COVID-19. Study-wide background: PBMCs, B-cell-depleted T cells, or T cells provided the cDNA or gDNA that made up the material.

Sequenced: peripheral blood. This TCR was recovered from a man older than 75 with acute or convalescent COVID-19.

The CDR3 sequence is CASSINPRGNIQYF. The CDR3 nucleotides are TGTGCCAGTAGTATAAACCCTCGGGGAAACATTCAGTACTTC. The V call is TRBV19, the J call TRBJ2-4; perhaps TRBD2 as D (5 bases). CDR1 and CDR2 (germline): LNHDA, SQIVND (reference sequence). Deletions cut 2 bases from V and 6 bases from J, with 11 bases between. The CDR3 covers 14 residues.